The 8 T cell receptor beta chains in this list originate from one sample, sequenced in a study of pediatric ulcerative colitis. Rectal tissue came from one to two pinch biopsies taken at colonoscopy. Only in-frame clones appear in the TCRdb table, and some are missing; sequencing was by immunoSEQ multiplex PCR. This sample yields fewer than 12,000 clones, of which roughly four fifths are seen a single time; approximately 4% belongs to the top ten. Material: gut tissue. The source is a girl between 10 and 17 years old who was a control in a study of pediatric ulcerative colitis.

By share, this clone counts as medium-sized (0.01 to 0.1%). The V gene is TRBV19, the J gene TRBJ2-3; 8 bases map to TRBD2. CDR1 is LNHDA, CDR2 SQIVND, per germline (reference sequence). V was pared by 10 bases and J by 4 bases, with 22 bases of the junction left unmatched. This CDR3 spans 18 amino acids. The CDR3, as DNA: TGTGCCACCCGAATGGGGCGGGAGGCCGTAAGGGACGCAGATACGCAGTATTTT. Translation: CATRMGREAVRDADTQYF. Full variable domain (remainder filled in from reference TRBV19 and TRBJ2-3): DGGITQSPKYLFRKEGQNVTLSCEQNLNHDAMYWYRQDPGQGLRLIYYSQIVNDFQKGDIAEGYSVSREKKESFPLTVTSAQKNPTAFYLCATRMGREAVRDADTQYFGPGTRLTVL.

The chain couples TRBV27 to TRBJ1-2, with D uncertain. Germline V gene sequence: CDR1 MNHEY, CDR2 SMNVEV (reference sequence). Trimming pared 8 bases from V and 3 bases from J, leaving 10 bases between. CDR3 length: 12 residues. The CDR3 DNA sequence: TGTGCCAGCCGCGGTCTGCACTATGGCTACACCTTC. It encodes CASRGLHYGYTF.

V is TRBV6-1 and J is TRBJ1-5, with D uncertain. The V gene's germline CDR1 is MNHNS and CDR2 SASEGT. The V and J ends lost 6 bases and 4 bases respectively, with 10 bases between them. The CDR3 has 13 residues. Here the CDR3 reads CASRGMGNQPQHF. The CDR3 coding sequence is TGTGCCAGCAGGGGTATGGGTAATCAGCCCCAGCATTTT.

This clone was counted only a few times. This chain joins TRBV27 and TRBJ1-2; 8 nucleotides line up with TRBD1. There are 12 residues in the CDR3. Trimming removed 10 bases from V and 4 bases from J; junction bases left unmatched: 5. Germline V gene lookup returns CDR1 MNHEY and CDR2 SMNVEV (reference sequence). This CDR3 reads CATRTGSYGYTF. In DNA form, the CDR3 reads TGTGCCACCAGGACAGGGTCCTATGGCTACACCTTC.

A note on this clone: Different DNA sequences within this sample yield the same CDR3. The V call is TRBV6-1, the J call TRBJ1-1; TRBD1 is a possible D gene (6 bases). Germline V gene sequence: CDR1 MNHNS, CDR2 SASEGT. V lost 1 base to trimming and J lost 1 base, with 10 bases between them. This CDR3 spans 15 amino acids. CDR3 sequence reads: CASSEVGQTNTEAFF. The CDR3 DNA is TGTGCCAGCAGTGAAGTCGGACAGACGAACACTGAAGCTTTCTTT.

The V and J genes are TRBV30 and TRBJ2-7; a weak D match, TRBD2 (6 bases). CDR1 is GTSNPN and CDR2 is SVGIG in the germline V gene (reference sequence). The CDR3 covers 15 residues. The ends were cut back, 3 bases at V and 5 bases at J, with 20 bases in the middle. In nucleotides, the CDR3 is TGTGCCTGGAGCGCAACCGGGACTCCCTGGGACGAGCAGTACTTC. It encodes CAWSATGTPWDEQYF.

This clone has just one count. V gene TRBV28 combines with J gene TRBJ1-5; TRBD1 aligns across 7 bases. CDR3 size: 14 residues. Germline V lookup: CDR1 MDHEN, CDR2 SYDVKM. V dropped 4 bases and J dropped 4; count of bases not matched to a gene: 4. CDR3 nucleotide sequence: TGTGCCAGCAGTTCGGACAGGCGGAATCAGCCCCAGCATTTT. This codes for CASSSDRRNQPQHF.

The V and J genes are TRBV27 and TRBJ1-1; D is perhaps TRBD1 (5 bases). Germline-derived CDR1 and CDR2 are MNHEY and SMNVEV (reference sequence). The CDR3 contains 14 residues. V was cut by 2 bases and J by 1 base, with 8 bases left in between. In nucleotides, the CDR3 is TGTGCCAGCAGTTTACAGGACACGAACACTGAAGCTTTCTTT. Amino acid sequence: CASSLQDTNTEAFF.